One sample yielded the 8 T cell receptor beta chains listed below, sequenced in a study of cytomegalovirus exposure and HLA in healthy donors. PCR amplification relied on 60 Vbeta primers (plus 13 Jbeta primers). Measured with immunoSEQ multiplex PCR; TCRdb has only the in-frame clones, and not every one. The table has about 98,000 clones, about 81% seen once; the top ten hold roughly 1.5%. Sample: PBMCs. These receptors came from a man between 40 and 49 years old in good health and CMV-seronegative.

In the case of this clone: Different DNA sequences within this sample yield the same CDR3. This chain joins TRBV18 and TRBJ1-1; 7 nucleotides agree with TRBD1. Germline V CDR1 and CDR2: KGHSH, LQKENI. The CDR3 is 13 residues long. Losses at the gene ends were 3 bases for V and 5 bases for J; bases not matched to a gene: 3. CDR3: CASSPSGGTEAFF. The CDR3 nucleotides read TGTGCCAGCTCACCGTCAGGGGGGACTGAAGCTTTCTTT.

The rearrangement joins TRBV11-2 to TRBJ2-1, with TRBD2 matching 7 bases. Trimming took 4 bases from V and 8 from J; bases not matched to a gene: 5. This CDR3 comprises 13 residues. CDR1 is SGHAT and CDR2 is FQNNGV in the germline V gene. The CDR3 region is CASSSRTSHEQFF. CDR3 DNA sequence: TGTGCCAGCAGCTCCCGGACTAGTCATGAGCAGTTCTTC.

The CDR3 loop reads CASRRGLLDYNSPLHF. CDR3 coding DNA: TGTGCCAGCCGACGGGGACTGCTTGACTATAATTCACCCCTCCACTTT. This chain uses TRBV19 with TRBJ1-6; maybe TRBD1 (5 bases). The V end was cut by 9 bases, the J end by 3 bases, with 18 bases between. Germline V CDR1 and CDR2: LNHDA, SQIVND (reference sequence). The CDR3 has 16 amino acids.

The chain has TRBV18 and TRBJ2-1; 8 bases match TRBD2. CDR1 and CDR2 (germline): KGHSH, LQKENI. Trimming took 2 bases from V and 7 from J; bases not matched to a gene: 10. This CDR3 comprises 16 residues. Written as DNA, the CDR3 is TGTGCCAGCTCACCAGTAGTAGCGGGGTTCGGGAATGAGCAGTTCTTC. Translating it yields CASSPVVAGFGNEQFF.

This clone was recorded only once. The chain is built from TRBV2 and TRBJ1-1; TRBD1 matches at 8 bases. Germline lookup yields CDR1 SNHLY and CDR2 FYNNEI. Trimming removed 6 bases from V and 6 bases from J; junction bases left unmatched: 12. The CDR3 spans 15 residues. CDR3 sequence reads: CASRDRAAPGAEAFF. CDR3 DNA: TGTGCCAGCAGGGACAGGGCGGCCCCGGGGGCTGAAGCTTTCTTT.

The chain is built from TRBV5-1 and TRBJ2-7; 7 bases align to TRBD1. Germline CDR1 is SGHRS and CDR2 is YFSETQ. The CDR3 extends over 15 amino acids. V was clipped by 0 bases and J by 5 bases; unmatched bases: 8. The DNA of the CDR3 is TGCGCCAGCAGCTTGGGTATCGACAGGGCCCACGAGCAGTACTTC. It encodes CASSLGIDRAHEQYF.

This clone was found a few times. This chain uses TRBV10-1 with TRBJ2-7; D perhaps matches TRBD1 (5 bases). V was trimmed by 8 bases and J by 4 bases, leaving 12 bases between them. Germline CDR1 reads WNHNN; CDR2 reads SYGVQD (reference sequence). The CDR3 extends over 12 amino acids. CDR3 sequence: CASGAKGYEQYF. In nucleotides, the CDR3 is TGCGCCAGCGGGGCCAAGGGATACGAGCAGTACTTC.

This clone was counted between two and nine times. The V gene is TRBV2, the J gene TRBJ2-3, with 10 bases identical to TRBD1. Trimming removed 6 bases from V and 1 base from J; junction bases left unmatched: 7. The germline CDR1 and CDR2 sequences are SNHLY and FYNNEI. There are 16 residues in the CDR3. CDR3 amino acids: CASRAGTGAGTDTQYF. Here the CDR3 DNA reads TGTGCCAGCAGAGCCGGGACAGGGGCCGGCACAGATACGCAGTATTTT.